Following are 12 T cell receptor beta chains from one sample sequenced in a study of OX40 agonist ivuxolimab in advanced cancers. The table came from immunoSEQ multiplex PCR; TCRdb's copy has only in-frame clones and leaves some out. The repertoire holds about 32,000 clones, approximately 80% seen once, with around 25% in the top ten. Sequencing was performed on CD4+ or CD8+ T cells sorted from blood, taken in a trial of the OX40 agonist ivuxolimab. The receptors shown here come from an adult with an advanced solid tumor such as melanoma, head and neck, liver or kidney cancer.

The chain is built from TRBV5-8 and TRBJ1-2; D is uncertain. There are 14 residues in the CDR3. CDR1 and CDR2 from the germline V gene are SGHTS and YDEGEE. The V end was cut by 1 base, the J end by 4 bases, with 11 bases between. The DNA for the CDR3 is TGTGCCAGCAGCTTGCAGAATTCTATCTATGGCTACACCTTC. Translated: CASSLQNSIYGYTF.

The CDR3: CASSEQTVVSTDTQYF. The CDR3 DNA reads TGTGCCAGCAGTGAACAAACAGTGGTTAGCACAGATACGCAGTATTTT. The rearrangement links TRBV6-1 to TRBJ2-3; D is undetermined. This CDR3 contains 16 residues. V was trimmed by 2 bases and J by 0 bases, leaving 12 bases between them. Per germline, CDR1 MNHNS and CDR2 SASEGT.

The chain is built from TRBV11-2 and TRBJ2-7; D might be TRBD1 (5 bases). The CDR3 runs to 13 residues. Deletions cut 3 bases from V and 5 bases from J, with 11 bases between. Germline assignment: CDR1 SGHAT and CDR2 FQNNGV. The CDR3 spells CASSFQGSNEQYF. CDR3 sequence (DNA): TGTGCCAGCAGCTTTCAGGGTAGTAACGAGCAGTACTTC.

For the CDR3, the DNA is TGCGCCAGCAGCCAACCTCAACAGGGATACACTGAAGCTTTCTTT. This codes for CASSQPQQGYTEAFF. V and J are TRBV1 and TRBJ1-1; the D call in the table, TRBD1, was not verified against the DNA. TRBV1 is designated a pseudogene. The CDR3 runs to 15 residues.

The sample holds one count of this clone. The chain is built from TRBV27 and TRBJ1-6; D not resolved. Per germline, CDR1 MNHEY and CDR2 SMNVEV (reference sequence). Trimming left V 7 bases short and J 1 base short, with 11 bases between. This CDR3 is built from 15 residues. The CDR3 sequence: CASTSLGSYNSPLHF. CDR3 bases: TGTGCCAGCACGTCACTCGGGTCCTATAATTCACCCCTCCACTTT.

Of note for this clone: Other DNA sequences of this sample code for an identical CDR3. The chain combines TRBV2 with TRBJ1-2; 11 positions agree with TRBD1. V dropped 6 bases and J dropped 1; count of bases not matched to a gene: 4. Germline loops: CDR1 SNHLY, CDR2 FYNNEI. The CDR3 runs to 15 residues. Here the CDR3 reads CASSMGQGGNYGYTF. For the CDR3, the DNA is TGTGCCAGCAGCATGGGACAGGGGGGTAACTATGGCTACACCTTC.

The CDR3 coding sequence is TGTGCCAGCAGTTACCTCGGGACAGGGGAATCACCCCTCCACTTT. Its protein is CASSYLGTGESPLHF. J is TRBJ1-6 and V is TRBV6-5; 10 positions match TRBD1. CDR3 size: 15 residues. Germline CDR1 and CDR2: MNHEY and SVGAGI. V dropped 2 bases and J dropped 10; count of bases not matched to a gene: 5.

The CDR3 reads CASSPRLASETQYF. For the CDR3, the DNA is TGTGCCAGCAGCCCAAGACTAGCTTCCGAGACCCAGTACTTC. J is TRBJ2-5 and V is TRBV11-2, with 7 bases aligning to TRBD2. The V gene's germline CDR1 is SGHAT and CDR2 FQNNGV. The CDR3 loop spans 14 amino acids. V was pared by 5 bases and J by 5 bases, with 8 bases of the junction left unmatched.

This clone has only one observation. V and J are TRBV29-1 and TRBJ2-1; 10 nucleotides align to TRBD1. J gave up 8 bases and V 3 bases, and 7 bases lay outside the gene matches. Germline CDR1 is SQVTM and CDR2 is ANQGSEA. This CDR3 is built from 14 residues. This CDR3 reads CSVDRDRGSHEQFF. In nucleotides, the CDR3 is TGCAGCGTTGACCGGGACAGGGGCAGCCATGAGCAGTTCTTC.

This rearrangement joins TRBV5-6 to TRBJ1-2, with a weak D call TRBD1 (5 bases). Germline lookup yields CDR1 SGHDT and CDR2 YYEEEE. The CDR3 runs 15 residues. V was trimmed by 4 bases and J by 5 bases, leaving 18 bases between them. The CDR3 nucleotides are TGTGCCAGCAGCGGGCGTCAACAGGCTCTTTATGGCTACACCTTC. Residues: CASSGRQQALYGYTF.

The chain joins TRBV5-1 to TRBJ1-1, with D perhaps TRBD1 (6 bases). Trimming left V 0 bases short and J 7 bases short, with 16 bases between. Germline assignment: CDR1 SGHRS and CDR2 YFSETQ. The CDR3 has 15 amino acids. This CDR3 reads CASSLGPTGAGEAFF. The CDR3 DNA reads TGCGCCAGCAGCTTGGGCCCTACGGGGGCTGGTGAAGCTTTCTTT.

This chain links TRBV6-5 with TRBJ2-3; 9 nucleotides match TRBD2. J lost 6 bases, V lost 7 bases, and 8 bases had no gene match. CDR1 and CDR2 (germline): MNHEY, SVGAGI. The CDR3 extends over 14 amino acids. CDR3 nucleotides: TGTGCCAGCACGCCTGCGGGGGGGACGGATACGCAGTATTTT. This codes for CASTPAGGTDTQYF.